This entry features one TCR beta chain sequence. A clone one base away is much larger, so this may be a read error. This sample was taken from a study of kidney transplant recipient with SARS-CoV-2 infection. TCRdb ran MiXCR on the reads and lists one entry per CDR3 protein. The data show approximately 250,000 distinct CDR3 sequences, with around 26% seen just once and roughly 7.3% held by the top ten. Germline V gene lookup returns CDR1 SQVTM and CDR2 ANQGSEA. This CDR3 spans 13 amino acids. Trimming took off 6 bases at V and 5 bases at J, with 16 bases between the two ends. The specimen was a blood sample, collected at baseline and on roughly day 110 from a kidney transplant recipient. The origin of this receptor is a male patient aged 25-45 years who had COVID-19 and was a kidney transplant recipient. Part of the T cells may come from the graft donor. The J gene is TRBJ1-2, the V gene TRBV29-1, with D unclear. CDR3 coding DNA: TGCAGCGTAGAGAAGCAAGTTGGGTATGGCTACACCTTC. This codes for CSVEKQVGYGYTF.